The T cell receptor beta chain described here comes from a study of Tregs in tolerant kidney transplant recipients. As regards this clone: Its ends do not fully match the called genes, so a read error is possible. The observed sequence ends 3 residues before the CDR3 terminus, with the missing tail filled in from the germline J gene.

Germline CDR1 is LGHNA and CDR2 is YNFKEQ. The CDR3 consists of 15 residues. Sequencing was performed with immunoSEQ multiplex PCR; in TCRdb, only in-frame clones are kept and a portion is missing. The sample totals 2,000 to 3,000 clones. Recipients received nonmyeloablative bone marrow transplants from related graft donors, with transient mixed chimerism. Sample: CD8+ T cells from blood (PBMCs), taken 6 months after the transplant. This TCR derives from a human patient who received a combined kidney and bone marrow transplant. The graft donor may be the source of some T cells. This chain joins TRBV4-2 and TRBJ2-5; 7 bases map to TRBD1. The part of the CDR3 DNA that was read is TGCGCCACCAGCAGGGGGATGGGGGACCAAGAGACC. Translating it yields CATSRGMGDQET. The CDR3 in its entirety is CATSRGMGDQETQYF.